This T cell receptor (beta chain) derives from a study of blood T cell repertoires in COVID-19. Across the study: The United States, Italy and Spain supplied acute and convalescent COVID-19 samples. The cDNA or gDNA used as material had been derived from T cells, B-cell-depleted T cells, or PBMCs.

This CDR3 comprises 13 residues. Germline loops: CDR1 LNHDA, CDR2 SQIVND (reference sequence). The V and J ends lost 3 bases and 10 bases, in that order; junction bases with no gene match: 8. Seattle patient enrollment occurred during active infection, with longitudinal follow-up thereafter. In the source study's methods: Nucleated cell number was recorded as an estimate derived from reference gene primer amplification. The repertoire was sequenced with immunoSEQ multiplex PCR; TCRdb's copy has only in-frame clones and lacks some. V and J calls and clone size are copied from that table; D and trimming were computed from the DNA. The table records 150,000 or so clones, 85% to 95% of them present only once.

This receptor was taken from a woman aged 60-75 years with COVID-19, enrolled during active disease. The V call is TRBV19, the J call TRBJ1-1, with 7 nucleotides matching TRBD1. The source material was peripheral blood. Written as DNA, the CDR3 is TGTGCCAGTAGTATTCCGGGAGACAGGGCAGCTTTCTTT. It encodes CASSIPGDRAAFF.